This T cell receptor (beta chain) was observed in a study of vaccination and CD4 T cells after COVID-19. The treatment was: roughly 10-day PBMC culture with coronavirus spike peptide pools or control peptides (ViraFEST assay). Culture conditions combined about 2 million PBMCs per well with 9.5 to 10 IU/ml IL-2 and 7.5 to 10 ug/ml peptide pools. Concerning this clonotype: Its antigen is undetermined.

The Oncomine TCR Beta short-read assay sequenced DNA from cultured CD4+ T cells. TCRdb re-derived calls from the PCR reads in MiXCR, one entry per CDR3 protein. The repertoire includes about 6,600 distinct CDR3 sequences, roughly 50% of them detected once, and roughly 25% sits in the top ten. The clonotype comes from a human donor who had recovered from COVID-19. Sequencing was performed on CD4+ T cells from blood, cultured in vitro.

The CDR3 DNA follows: TGCAGTGCTAGCGATCCACGGGAGGGGAGTATTTACGAGCAGTTCTTC. Translating it yields CSASDPREGSIYEQFF. The chain couples TRBV20-1 to TRBJ2-1; 8 nucleotides align to TRBD2. The CDR3 loop spans 16 amino acids. The J segment lost 10 bases and the V segment lost 3 bases, leaving 17 bases of the junction unmatched. Germline loops: CDR1 DFQATT, CDR2 SNEGSKA (reference sequence).